A single sample gave rise to the 14 T cell receptor beta chains below, sequenced in a study of T cell clonality in common variable immunodeficiency. General study findings and limits: Common variable immunodeficiency TCR beta sequences reportedly had fewer deletions and N-nucleotide insertions.

The assay was immunoSEQ multiplex PCR, and TCRdb's table has in-frame clones only and misses some. Altogether some 2,500 clones were found in the sample, and no singletons occur. Their cognate antigens are unknown. Sequences were obtained from peripheral blood mononuclear cells. These receptors originate from a human donor with common variable immunodeficiency.

Sample share makes this clone medium-sized. The read finishes 3 residues shy of the CDR3 end, and the germline J gene is used to complete it. The chain has TRBV19 and TRBJ1-5; 9 bases are shared with TRBD1. Germline CDR1 LNHDA, CDR2 SQIVND (reference sequence). V was pared by 10 bases and J by 0 bases, with 7 bases of the junction left unmatched. The CDR3 is 15 residues long. CDR3 sequence: CATVQGANSNQPQHF. CDR3 DNA, as far as it was read: TGTGCCACGGTACAGGGGGCGAATAGCAATCAGCCC.

Sample share makes this clone medium-sized. Coverage ceases 3 residues before the CDR3 finishes, and the germline J gene fills in the end. The rearrangement links TRBV2 to TRBJ1-2, with a tentative D call TRBD1 (5 bases). V was clipped by 6 bases and J by 3 bases, with 11 bases between them. This CDR3 is built from 13 residues. Per germline, CDR1 SNHLY and CDR2 FYNNEI. The CDR3 reads CASSIDSYYGYTF. Incomplete CDR3 DNA: TGTGCCAGCAGCATCGACAGCTACTATGGC.

This clone was detected many times. The CDR3 is cut off 3 residues early in the read; its end comes from the germline J gene. The V call is TRBV2, the J call TRBJ1-5; TRBD1 might be the D (5 bases). The CDR3 is 13 amino acids. Germline loops: CDR1 SNHLY, CDR2 FYNNEI. Trimming took 4 bases from V and 5 from J, leaving 9 bases between them. The CDR3 bases that were read are TGTGCCAGCAGTGGGGGCAGTTATCAGCCC. Protein sequence: CASSGGSYQP. The entire CDR3 protein is CASSGGSYQPQHF. The entire variable domain, with the rest obtained from reference TRBV2 and TRBJ1-5, is as follows: EPEVTQTPSHQVTQMGQEVILRCVPISNHLYFYWYRQILGQKVEFLVSFYNNEISEKSEIFDDQFSVERPDGSNFTLKIRSTKLEDSAMYFCASSGGSYQPQHFGDGTRLSIL.

Ten or more counts support this clone. The read ends 3 residues early relative to the CDR3; the germline J gene fills the gap. V gene TRBV2 combines with J gene TRBJ2-5; a possible D gene is TRBD2 (6 bases). V dropped 0 bases and J dropped 0 bases, with 17 bases sitting between them. Germline assignment: CDR1 SNHLY and CDR2 FYNNEI. The CDR3 sequence is 18 residues long. The chain's CDR3 is CASSEALLVGLYQETQYF. CDR3 DNA, as far as it was read: TGTGCCAGCAGTGAAGCGCTTCTTGTGGGACTGTACCAAGAGACC.

This clone was recorded at least ten times. The read stops 3 residues short of the end of the CDR3; the missing end is completed from the germline J gene. V usage is TRBV4-2 and J usage is TRBJ2-7; 9 nucleotides align to TRBD1. The CDR3 spans 16 residues. Losses at the gene ends were 4 bases for V and 0 bases for J; bases not matched to a gene: 7. Germline-derived CDR1 and CDR2 are LGHNA and YNFKEQ. This chain's CDR3 is CASSLNGQGPSYEQYF. The part of the CDR3 DNA that was read is TGTGCCAGCAGCCTAAACGGACAGGGGCCCTCCTACGAG.

This clone was observed many times. The CDR3 is cut off 3 residues early in the read; its end comes from the germline J gene. V and J are TRBV5-1 and TRBJ2-3; weak D call: TRBD2 (7 bases). Germline CDR1 is SGHRS and CDR2 is YFSETQ. V lost 6 bases to trimming and J lost 3 bases, with 17 bases between them. The CDR3 loop spans 15 amino acids. The sequenced part of the CDR3 DNA is TGCGCCAGCAACCCTGGGGGGGCCCGGACAGATACG. This sequence encodes CASNPGGARTDT. The whole CDR3 protein is CASNPGGARTDTQYF. The whole variable domain, filled in from reference TRBV5-1 and TRBJ2-3, reads KAGVTQTPRYLIKTRGQQVTLSCSPISGHRSVSWYQQTPGQGLQFLFEYFSETQRNKGNFPGRFSGRQFSNSRSEMNVSTLELGDSALYLCASNPGGARTDTQYFGPGTRLTVL.

There are a few counts of this clone. The read ends 3 residues before the CDR3 terminus; that terminus is restored from the germline J gene. The chain is built from TRBV27 and TRBJ2-5, with no clear D. The CDR3 extends over 16 amino acids. The V end lost 5 bases, the J end lost 2 bases, and 18 bases lay between the germline ends. Germline CDR1 and CDR2: MNHEY and SMNVEV (reference sequence). The sequenced CDR3 bases are TGTGCCAGCAGTGCCACCTCCCGGCTAGTTCAAGAGACC. This codes for CASSATSRLVQET. The full-length CDR3 reads as CASSATSRLVQETQYF.

By frequency in the sample, this clone is medium-sized (0.01 to 0.1%). The CDR3 end lies 3 residues beyond the end of the read and is filled in from the germline J gene. J is TRBJ2-3 and V is TRBV15; 8 bases are shared with TRBD2. The J segment lost 4 bases and the V segment lost 4 bases, leaving 7 bases of the junction unmatched. The germline CDR1 and CDR2 sequences are LNHNV and YYDKDF (reference sequence). The CDR3 extends over 15 amino acids. The DNA read from the CDR3 is TGTGCCACCAGCACTGGGCGGGGGGAGGCAGATACG. Amino acids: CATSTGRGEADT. In full, the CDR3 is CATSTGRGEADTQYF.

This clone came up a few times. A read error may explain this, as a much larger clone is one base away. With the read ending 3 residues before the CDR3 end, the germline J gene is used to fill in that end. V and J are TRBV20-1 and TRBJ2-3; D may be TRBD1 (6 bases). Germline V lookup: CDR1 DFQATT, CDR2 SNEGSKA (reference sequence). The V gene lost 4 bases and the J gene lost 2 bases, with 13 bases spanning the gap. The CDR3 is made up of 14 amino acids. The chain's CDR3 is CSATRQVVTDTQYF. The CDR3 bases that were read are TGCAGTGCTACCAGACAGGTGGTCACAGATACG.

In its sample, this clone was seen a few times. The observed sequence ends 3 residues before the CDR3 terminus, with the missing tail filled in from the germline J gene. This chain links TRBV18 with TRBJ2-3, with 9 bases aligning to TRBD1. The CDR3 loop spans 15 amino acids. From germline, CDR1 is KGHSH and CDR2 LQKENI. J was trimmed by 0 bases and V by 6 bases; bases with no gene match: 4. Partial CDR3 DNA: TGTGCCAGCTCTTCCACAGGGGGCAGCACAGATACG. Residues: CASSSTGGSTDT. The full CDR3 protein is CASSSTGGSTDTQYF.

By sample fraction, this clone is large. The read comes to an end 3 residues before the CDR3 does, leaving the germline J gene to fill in the end. The V and J genes are TRBV20-1 and TRBJ2-1, with a weak D call TRBD1 (6 bases). CDR3 length equals 16 residues. Deletions cut 5 bases from V and 7 bases from J, with 24 bases between. CDR1 and CDR2 from the germline V gene are DFQATT and SNEGSKA (reference sequence). The DNA read from the CDR3 is TGCAGTGCTCGACTCTCCACAGGGTCCGCGGCTAATGAG. It is translated as CSARLSTGSAANE. The complete CDR3 reads CSARLSTGSAANEQFF.

This clone has ten or more counts. The sequenced fragment ends 3 residues before the CDR3 boundary, so the rest is inferred from the germline J gene. The chain carries TRBV14 and TRBJ2-7, with 10 bases identical to TRBD1. The CDR3 covers 15 residues. CDR1 and CDR2 from the germline V gene are SGHDN and FVKESK. Trimming at V came to 1 base and at J to 1 base, leaving 1 base not matched to a gene. The CDR3 here is CASSQAGQGSYEQYF. The sequenced part of the CDR3 DNA is TGTGCCAGCAGCCAAGCGGGACAGGGGTCCTACGAG.

By sample fraction, this clone is medium-sized. The DNA read from the CDR3 is TGTGCCAGCAGCCCGGGACTAGAGGGCACCGGGGAG. This sequence encodes CASSPGLEGTGE. The complete CDR3 protein is CASSPGLEGTGELFF. The chain has TRBV7-9 and TRBJ2-2, with TRBD2 matching over 8 bases. The CDR3 is cut off 3 residues early in the read; its end comes from the germline J gene. CDR3 length: 15 residues. The V and J ends lost 5 bases and 4 bases, in that order; junction bases with no gene match: 6. Per germline, CDR1 SEHNR and CDR2 FQNEAQ (reference sequence).

In its sample, this clone was seen many times. The read ends 3 residues early relative to the CDR3; the germline J gene fills the gap. The genes are TRBV12-3 or TRBV12-4 and TRBJ1-1; tentative D call: TRBD1 (6 bases). The CDR3 runs 16 residues. Trimming stripped 6 bases from V and 1 base from J, with 18 bases between. CDR3 DNA (partial): TGTGCCAGCAGACCCGCTTGGGGGGGCGAGAACACTGAA. Protein product: CASRPAWGGENTE. The entire CDR3 protein is CASRPAWGGENTEAFF.